These 18 T cell receptor beta chains were all obtained from the same sample, sequenced in a study of shared clonotypes between healthy human individuals. Only in-frame clones appear in the TCRdb table, and some are missing; sequencing was by immunoSEQ multiplex PCR. Among 650,000 to 750,000 clones listed, approximately 79% were seen once. The specimen sequenced was memory CD4+ T cells sorted from blood. Subset: CD45RA-negative fraction. These TCRs come from a woman aged 25 to 45 in good health.

This clone has just a few counts. This chain links TRBV18 with TRBJ1-1; 8 bases are a match to TRBD1. The CDR3 covers 15 residues. With 7 bases clipped from V and 4 bases from J, the junction kept 11 bases outside the gene matches. CDR1 and CDR2 from the germline V gene are KGHSH and LQKENI. The CDR3 DNA reads as TGTGCCAGCTTCCCTTCAGGGGGCGCGAGCACTGAAGCTTTCTTT. This sequence encodes CASFPSGGASTEAFF.

V is TRBV5-1 and J is TRBJ2-2; D might be TRBD1 (6 bases). The ends were cut back, 5 bases at V and 0 bases at J, with 11 bases in the middle. The germline V gene encodes CDR1 SGHRS and CDR2 YFSETQ. There are 15 residues in the CDR3. CDR3: CASRPGTPNTGELFF. CDR3 bases: TGCGCCAGCAGACCCGGGACACCGAACACCGGGGAGCTGTTTTTT.

This chain links TRBV15 with TRBJ2-3; unclear D gene. V gave up 0 bases and J gave up 9 bases, with 7 bases separating them. The CDR3 has 12 amino acids. Germline CDR1 LNHNV, CDR2 YYDKDF (reference sequence). The CDR3 is CATSRDQTTQYF. In DNA form, the CDR3 reads TGTGCCACCAGCAGAGACCAGACCACGCAGTATTTT. Looking up the rest from reference TRBV15 and TRBJ2-3 gives the full variable domain: DAMVIQNPRYQVTQFGKPVTLSCSQTLNHNVMYWYQQKSSQAPKLLFHYYDKDFNNEADTPDNFQSRRPNTSFCFLDIRSPGLGDTAMYLCATSRDQTTQYFGPGTRLTVL.

J is TRBJ2-1 and V is TRBV27; D may be TRBD1 (7 bases). Germline V gene lookup returns CDR1 MNHEY and CDR2 SMNVEV (reference sequence). The V and J ends lost 5 bases and 2 bases respectively, with 13 bases between them. The CDR3 runs 15 residues. The CDR3 bases are TGTGCCAGCAGTCCCAGGGGGGTCCCCTACAATGAGCAGTTCTTC. Protein product: CASSPRGVPYNEQFF.

This chain connects TRBV28 to TRBJ2-1, with D perhaps TRBD1 (6 bases). V shed 5 bases and J shed 2 bases, with 13 bases lying between them. This CDR3 spans 15 amino acids. Germline CDR1 and CDR2: MDHEN and SYDVKM. The CDR3 DNA sequence: TGTGCCAGCAGTCCACAGGGTTTGGCCTACAATGAGCAGTTCTTC. Its translation: CASSPQGLAYNEQFF. Complete variable domain (other parts from reference TRBV28 and TRBJ2-1): DVKVTQSSRYLVKRTGEKVFLECVQDMDHENMFWYRQDPGLGLRLIYFSYDVKMKEKGDIPEGYSVSREKKERFSLILESASTNQTSMYLCASSPQGLAYNEQFFGPGTRLTVL.

CDR3 sequence reads: CASSLLAGDGREQFF. For the CDR3, the DNA is TGCGCCAGCAGCTTGCTTGCGGGGGACGGCAGGGAGCAGTTCTTC. The chain links TRBV5-1 to TRBJ2-1; 7 bases fit TRBD2. The germline CDR1 and CDR2 sequences are SGHRS and YFSETQ. There are 15 residues in the CDR3. V was clipped by 1 base and J by 10 bases; unmatched bases: 11.

The rearrangement uses TRBV28 and TRBJ1-5; 10 nucleotides line up with TRBD1. In germline, CDR1 is MDHEN, CDR2 SYDVKM. V trimming: 7 bases; J trimming: 9 bases; junction bases outside the gene matches: 24. The CDR3 consists of 19 residues. In DNA form, the CDR3 reads TGTGCCAGCACCCTTTTACCGGGACAGGGGCCTCCTTTTATTCTGCCCCAGCATTTT. Translated: CASTLLPGQGPPFILPQHF.

This clone was counted once. This rearrangement joins TRBV19 to TRBJ1-1; TRBD1 is a possible D gene (6 bases). Germline values: CDR1 LNHDA, CDR2 SQIVND (reference sequence). CDR3 size: 15 residues. V dropped 5 bases and J dropped 3 bases, with 16 bases sitting between them. CDR3 sequence: CASSSLGGLDTEAFF. The CDR3 DNA reads TGTGCCAGTAGTTCATTAGGGGGGCTTGACACTGAAGCTTTCTTT.

This clone was counted a single time. The chain combines TRBV5-1 with TRBJ2-1; D uncertain. The ends were cut back, 7 bases at V and 3 bases at J, with 14 bases in the middle. Germline CDR1 and CDR2: SGHRS and YFSETQ. The CDR3 consists of 14 residues. CDR3 coding DNA: TGCGCCAGCCAACTTGTGGACGACTACAATGAGCAGTTCTTC. The encoded protein is CASQLVDDYNEQFF.

This chain links TRBV5-1 with TRBJ2-2, with D perhaps TRBD2 (6 bases). This CDR3 contains 16 residues. Deletions cut 0 bases from V and 5 bases from J, with 14 bases between. The germline V gene encodes CDR1 SGHRS and CDR2 YFSETQ. CDR3 region: CASSLDLARGTGELFF. CDR3 DNA sequence: TGCGCCAGCAGCTTGGATCTAGCCCGGGGGACCGGGGAGCTGTTTTTT.

In this sample, this clone turned up a few times. The chain carries TRBV5-1 and TRBJ2-7, with 9 bases fitting TRBD2. The CDR3 extends over 16 amino acids. Losses at the gene ends were 0 bases for V and 5 bases for J; bases not matched to a gene: 9. CDR1 is SGHRS, CDR2 YFSETQ, per germline. DNA for the CDR3: TGCGCCAGCAGCTTGGAAGGGGGCGGGAGGGCGAACGAGCAGTACTTC. Translated: CASSLEGGGRANEQYF.

V gene TRBV19 combines with J gene TRBJ2-7; 10 positions agree with TRBD2. Germline CDR1 LNHDA, CDR2 SQIVND (reference sequence). With V trimmed by 6 bases and J by 2 bases, 4 bases remained unmatched. CDR3 length equals 14 residues. The CDR3, as DNA: TGTGCCAGTAGCCTAGCGGGAGACACCTACGAGCAGTACTTC. The encoded protein is CASSLAGDTYEQYF.

The chain couples TRBV7-3 to TRBJ2-1; a weak D match, TRBD2 (5 bases). The CDR3 length is 16 residues. The V gene's germline CDR1 is SGHTA and CDR2 FQGTGA. Trimming removed 2 bases from V and 7 bases from J, with 18 bases in between. CDR3 DNA sequence: TGTGCCAGCAGCTTAGAATCGGGAAGGTCTGAAAATGAGCAGTTCTTC. Translating gives CASSLESGRSENEQFF.

This chain links TRBV19 with TRBJ1-5, with D possibly TRBD1 on 5 matching bases. Trimming pared 3 bases from V and 4 bases from J, leaving 19 bases between. The CDR3 sequence is 17 residues long. CDR1 and CDR2 (germline): LNHDA, SQIVND (reference sequence). Written as DNA, the CDR3 is TGTGCCAGTAGTATGTTTGAGTATTTCGGGGGGAATCAGCCCCAGCATTTT. This gives the protein CASSMFEYFGGNQPQHF.

This clone was seen a few times. The CDR3 loop is CASSSRDKITYEQYF. The CDR3 bases are TGTGCCAGCAGTTCCCGGGACAAAATTACCTACGAGCAGTACTTC. V gene TRBV28 combines with J gene TRBJ2-7, with TRBD1 as a possible D gene (6 bases). The CDR3 sequence is 15 residues long. With 4 bases removed from V and 2 bases from J, the gap between germline ends came to 15 bases. From germline, CDR1 is MDHEN and CDR2 SYDVKM.

The chain has TRBV4-2 and TRBJ2-5; D gene ambiguous. The DNA end is a closer match to TRBJ2-7, so the J assignment may be wrong. There are 16 residues in the CDR3. The germline V gene encodes CDR1 LGHNA and CDR2 YNFKEQ. The CDR3, as DNA: TGTGCCAGCAGCCAAGGTTTGTGGGATTCGGGCTACGAGCAGTACTTC. The encoded protein is CASSQGLWDSGYEQYF.

The chain links TRBV28 to TRBJ1-2; 8 bases line up with TRBD1. With V trimmed by 6 bases and J by 2 bases, 5 bases remained unmatched. In germline, CDR1 is MDHEN, CDR2 SYDVKM. The CDR3 totals 14 residues. This CDR3 is CASRNRGLNYGYTF. CDR3 DNA sequence: TGTGCCAGCAGAAACAGGGGGTTGAACTATGGCTACACCTTC.

The rearrangement uses TRBV5-1 and TRBJ2-5; D not certain. Germline CDR1 and CDR2: SGHRS and YFSETQ. V was shortened by 1 base and J by 0 bases, with 10 bases between the two germline ends. The CDR3 extends over 15 amino acids. CDR3 residues: CASSLRAGYQETQYF. The DNA of the CDR3 is TGCGCCAGCAGCTTGAGAGCTGGGTACCAAGAGACCCAGTACTTC.